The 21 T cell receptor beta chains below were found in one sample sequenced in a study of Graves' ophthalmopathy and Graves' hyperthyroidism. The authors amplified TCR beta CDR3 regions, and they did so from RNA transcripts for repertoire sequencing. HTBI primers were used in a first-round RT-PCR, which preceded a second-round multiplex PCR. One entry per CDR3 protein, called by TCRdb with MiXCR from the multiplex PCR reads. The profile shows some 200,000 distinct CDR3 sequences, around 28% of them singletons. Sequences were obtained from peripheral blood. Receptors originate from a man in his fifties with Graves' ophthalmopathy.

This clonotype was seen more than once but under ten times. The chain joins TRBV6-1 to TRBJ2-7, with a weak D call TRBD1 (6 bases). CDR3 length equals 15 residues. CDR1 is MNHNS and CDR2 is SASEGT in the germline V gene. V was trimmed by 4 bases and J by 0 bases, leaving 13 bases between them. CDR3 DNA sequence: TGTGCCAGCAGTGCCGACAGGTTGCCCTCCTACGAGCAGTACTTC. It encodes CASSADRLPSYEQYF.

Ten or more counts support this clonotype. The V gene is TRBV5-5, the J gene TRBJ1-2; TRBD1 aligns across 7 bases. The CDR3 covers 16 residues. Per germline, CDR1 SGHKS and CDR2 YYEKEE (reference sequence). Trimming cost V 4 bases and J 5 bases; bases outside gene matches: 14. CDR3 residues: CASSTRPDRLTYGYTF. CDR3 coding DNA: TGTGCCAGCAGCACTAGACCGGACAGGTTAACGTATGGCTACACCTTC.

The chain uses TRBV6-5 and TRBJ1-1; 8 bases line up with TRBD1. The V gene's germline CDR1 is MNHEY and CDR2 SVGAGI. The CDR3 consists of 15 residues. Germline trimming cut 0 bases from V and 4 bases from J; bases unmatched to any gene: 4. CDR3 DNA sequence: TGTGCCAGCAGTTACTCGAAAACAGGGGGCACTGAAGCTTTCTTT. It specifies CASSYSKTGGTEAFF.

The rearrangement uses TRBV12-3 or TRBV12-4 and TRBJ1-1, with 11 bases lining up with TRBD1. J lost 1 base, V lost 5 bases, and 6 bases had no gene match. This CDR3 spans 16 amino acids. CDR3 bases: TGTGCCAGCAGTCTCGGGACAGGGGGAGGGAACACTGAAGCTTTCTTT. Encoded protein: CASSLGTGGGNTEAFF.

This CDR3 reads CASLSRSNGYTF. The CDR3 coding sequence is TGTGCCAGCTTAAGCAGAAGCAACGGCTACACCTTC. This chain uses TRBV6-1 with TRBJ1-2, with D uncertain. Germline lookup yields CDR1 MNHNS and CDR2 SASEGT. The CDR3 length is 12 residues. V was trimmed by 8 bases and J by 8 bases, leaving 15 bases between them.

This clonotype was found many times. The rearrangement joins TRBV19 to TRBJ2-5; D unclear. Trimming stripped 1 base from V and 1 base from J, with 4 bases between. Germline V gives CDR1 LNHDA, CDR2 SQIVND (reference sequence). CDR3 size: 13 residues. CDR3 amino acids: CASSIGSQETQYF. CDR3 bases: TGTGCCAGTAGTATAGGTAGCCAAGAGACCCAGTACTTC.

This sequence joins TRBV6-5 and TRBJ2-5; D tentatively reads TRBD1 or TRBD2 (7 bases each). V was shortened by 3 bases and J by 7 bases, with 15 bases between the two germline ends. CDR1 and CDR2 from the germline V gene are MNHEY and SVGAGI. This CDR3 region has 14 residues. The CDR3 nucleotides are TGTGCCAGCAGTTATTTTGACAGGGAGGGGACCCAGTACTTC. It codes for CASSYFDREGTQYF.

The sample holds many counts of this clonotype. CDR3 sequence reads: CASSQGRGRSRYEQYF. In nucleotides, the CDR3 is TGTGCCAGCAGCCAAGGTCGCGGACGTAGCCGCTACGAGCAGTACTTC. The chain combines TRBV3-1 with TRBJ2-7, with D hard to call. The CDR3 contains 16 residues. Trimming stripped 1 base from V and 3 bases from J, with 16 bases between. Germline CDR1 reads LGHDT; CDR2 reads YNNKEL (reference sequence).

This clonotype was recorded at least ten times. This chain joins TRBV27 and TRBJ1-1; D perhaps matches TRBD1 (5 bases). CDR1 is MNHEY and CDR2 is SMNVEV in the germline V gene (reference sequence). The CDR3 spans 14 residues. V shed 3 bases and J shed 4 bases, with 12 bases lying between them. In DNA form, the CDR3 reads TGTGCCAGCAGTTTGGCCAGGGTGGGCACTGAAGCTTTCTTT. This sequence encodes CASSLARVGTEAFF.

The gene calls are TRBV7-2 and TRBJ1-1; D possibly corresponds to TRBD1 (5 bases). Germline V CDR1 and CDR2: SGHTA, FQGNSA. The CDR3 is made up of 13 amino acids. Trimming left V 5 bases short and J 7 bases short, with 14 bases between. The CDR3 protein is CASSSKWGIEAFF. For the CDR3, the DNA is TGTGCCAGCAGCAGCAAATGGGGGATTGAAGCTTTCTTT.

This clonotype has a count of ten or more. DNA for the CDR3: TGCAGTGCTAGCAAGGGATTCGATGGCTACACCTTC. Translation gives CSASKGFDGYTF. This chain uses TRBV20-1 with TRBJ1-2; no definite D call. The CDR3 loop spans 12 amino acids. The V end lost 3 bases, the J end lost 6 bases, and 11 bases lay between the germline ends. Germline values: CDR1 DFQATT, CDR2 SNEGSKA (reference sequence).

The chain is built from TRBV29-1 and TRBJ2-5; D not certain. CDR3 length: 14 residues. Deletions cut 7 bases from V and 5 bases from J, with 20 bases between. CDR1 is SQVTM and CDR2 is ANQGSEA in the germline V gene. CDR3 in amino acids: CSALQRDRVETQYF. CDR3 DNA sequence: TGCAGCGCTCTCCAACGCGATAGGGTGGAGACCCAGTACTTC. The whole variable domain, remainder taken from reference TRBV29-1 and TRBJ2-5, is SAVISQKPSRDICQRGTSLTIQCQVDSQVTMMFWYRQQPGQSLTLIATANQGSEATYESGFVIDKFPISRPNLTFSTLTVSNMSPEDSSIYLCSALQRDRVETQYFGPGTRLLVL.

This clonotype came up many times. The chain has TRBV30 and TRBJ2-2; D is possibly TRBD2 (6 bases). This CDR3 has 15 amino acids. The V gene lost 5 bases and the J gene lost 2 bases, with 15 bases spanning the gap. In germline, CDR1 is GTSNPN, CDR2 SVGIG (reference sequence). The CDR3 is CAWGQGGGNTGELFF. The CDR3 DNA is TGTGCCTGGGGTCAGGGAGGCGGAAACACCGGGGAGCTGTTTTTT.

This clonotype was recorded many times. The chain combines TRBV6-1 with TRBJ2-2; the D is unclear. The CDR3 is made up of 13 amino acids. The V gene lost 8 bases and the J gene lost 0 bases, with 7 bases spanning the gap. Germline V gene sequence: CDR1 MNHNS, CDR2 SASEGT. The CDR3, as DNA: TGTGCCAGCCAGAGGACGAACACCGGGGAGCTGTTTTTT. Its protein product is CASQRTNTGELFF.

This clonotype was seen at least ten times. The CDR3 loop reads CSARATEDRQYQETQYF. CDR3 bases: TGCAGTGCTAGAGCCACGGAGGACAGACAGTACCAAGAGACCCAGTACTTC. V and J are TRBV20-1 and TRBJ2-5; possible D gene TRBD1, 6 bases. V was cut by 1 base and J by 0 bases, with 18 bases left in between. Germline V gene sequence: CDR1 DFQATT, CDR2 SNEGSKA (reference sequence). The CDR3 is 17 amino acids.

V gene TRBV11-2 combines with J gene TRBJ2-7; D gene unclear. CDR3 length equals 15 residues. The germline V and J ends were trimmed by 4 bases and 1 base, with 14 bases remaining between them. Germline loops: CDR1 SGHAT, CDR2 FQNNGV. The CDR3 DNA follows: TGTGCCAGCAGCTCGCCGTCATACGGGTCCTACGAGCAGTACTTC. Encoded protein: CASSSPSYGSYEQYF.

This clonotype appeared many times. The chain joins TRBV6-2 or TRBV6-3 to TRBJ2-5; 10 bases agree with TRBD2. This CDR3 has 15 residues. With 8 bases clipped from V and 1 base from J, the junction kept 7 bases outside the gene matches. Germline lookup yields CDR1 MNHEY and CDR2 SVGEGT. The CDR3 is CASSGLAEFQETQYF. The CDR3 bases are TGTGCCAGCTCCGGACTAGCGGAATTCCAAGAGACCCAGTACTTC.

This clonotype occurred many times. The chain's CDR3 is CSALNTGTSTETQYF. The CDR3 DNA reads as TGCAGTGCTCTAAATACAGGGACGTCGACGGAGACCCAGTACTTC. The rearrangement links TRBV20-1 to TRBJ2-5, with D possibly matching TRBD1 (6 bases). The V gene's germline CDR1 is DFQATT and CDR2 SNEGSKA (reference sequence). V shed 5 bases and J shed 5 bases, with 21 bases lying between them. This CDR3 contains 15 residues.

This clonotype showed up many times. In nucleotides, the CDR3 is TGCAGCGTCGTCCGCCCCGGGGGGAGCTATGGCTACACCTTC. It encodes CSVVRPGGSYGYTF. V gene TRBV29-1 combines with J gene TRBJ1-2; TRBD1 might be the D (5 bases). The germline CDR1 and CDR2 sequences are SQVTM and ANQGSEA. The CDR3 runs to 14 residues. Trimming took 6 bases from V and 4 from J, leaving 18 bases between them.

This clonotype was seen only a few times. CDR3 nucleotide sequence: TGCGCCAGCAGCTTGGCCTCCAGGGTAGATGGCACCGGGGAGCTGTTTTTT. Amino acid sequence: CASSLASRVDGTGELFF. The V and J genes are TRBV5-1 and TRBJ2-2; possible D gene TRBD1, 5 bases. Germline V gene lookup returns CDR1 SGHRS and CDR2 YFSETQ. V was cut by 0 bases and J by 4 bases, with 16 bases left in between. There are 17 residues in the CDR3.

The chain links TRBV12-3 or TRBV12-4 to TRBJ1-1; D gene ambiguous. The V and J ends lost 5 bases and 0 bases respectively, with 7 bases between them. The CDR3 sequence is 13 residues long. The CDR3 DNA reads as TGTGCCAGCAGTGCGGGTGTGAACACTGAAGCTTTCTTT. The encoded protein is CASSAGVNTEAFF.